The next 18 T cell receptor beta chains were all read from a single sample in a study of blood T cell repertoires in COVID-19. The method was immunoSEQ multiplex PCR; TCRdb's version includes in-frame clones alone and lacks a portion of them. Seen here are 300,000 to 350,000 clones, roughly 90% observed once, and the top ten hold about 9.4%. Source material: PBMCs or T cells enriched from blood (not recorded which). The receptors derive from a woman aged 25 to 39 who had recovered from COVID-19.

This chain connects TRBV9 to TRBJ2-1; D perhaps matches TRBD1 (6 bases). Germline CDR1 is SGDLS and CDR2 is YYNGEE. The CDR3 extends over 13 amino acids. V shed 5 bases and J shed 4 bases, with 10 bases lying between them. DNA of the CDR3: TGTGCCAGCAGAGGACAGTTATACAATGAGCAGTTCTTC. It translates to CASRGQLYNEQFF. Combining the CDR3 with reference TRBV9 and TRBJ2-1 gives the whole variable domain DSGVTQTPKHLITATGQRVTLRCSPRSGDLSVYWYQQSLDQGLQFLIQYYNGEERAKGNILERFSAQQFPDLHSELNLSSLELGDSALYFCASRGQLYNEQFFGPGTRLTVL.

CDR3 coding DNA: TGTGCCAGCAGTTCCACGACAGGTTCCAGGGGCTACACCTTC. Residues: CASSSTTGSRGYTF. The chain is built from TRBV27 and TRBJ1-2; D is perhaps TRBD1 (6 bases). The V end lost 4 bases, the J end lost 8 bases, and 17 bases lay between the germline ends. The CDR3 runs 14 residues. From germline, CDR1 is MNHEY and CDR2 SMNVEV (reference sequence).

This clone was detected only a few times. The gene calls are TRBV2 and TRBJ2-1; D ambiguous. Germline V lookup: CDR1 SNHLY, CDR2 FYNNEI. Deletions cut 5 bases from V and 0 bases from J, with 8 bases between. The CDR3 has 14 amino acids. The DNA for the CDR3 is TGTGCCAGCAGTCCCAGCGTCTCCTACAATGAGCAGTTCTTC. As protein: CASSPSVSYNEQFF.

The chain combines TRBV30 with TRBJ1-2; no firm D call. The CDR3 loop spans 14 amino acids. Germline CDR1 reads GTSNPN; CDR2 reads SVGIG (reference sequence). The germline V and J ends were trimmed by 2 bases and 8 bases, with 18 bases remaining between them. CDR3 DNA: TGTGCCTGGAGTCCGGGGAATCTGTTCTACGGCTACACCTTC. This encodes CAWSPGNLFYGYTF.

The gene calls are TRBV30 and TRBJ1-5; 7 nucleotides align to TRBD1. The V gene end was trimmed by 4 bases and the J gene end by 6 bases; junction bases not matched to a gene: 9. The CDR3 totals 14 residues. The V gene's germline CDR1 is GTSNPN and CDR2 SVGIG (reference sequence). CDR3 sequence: CAWNTQGMGQPQHF. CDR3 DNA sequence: TGTGCCTGGAATACACAGGGGATGGGTCAGCCCCAGCATTTT.

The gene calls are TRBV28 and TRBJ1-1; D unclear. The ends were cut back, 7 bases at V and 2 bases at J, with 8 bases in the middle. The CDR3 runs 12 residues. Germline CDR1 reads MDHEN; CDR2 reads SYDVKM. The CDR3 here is CASTVENTEAFF. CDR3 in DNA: TGTGCCAGCACAGTTGAAAACACTGAAGCTTTCTTT.

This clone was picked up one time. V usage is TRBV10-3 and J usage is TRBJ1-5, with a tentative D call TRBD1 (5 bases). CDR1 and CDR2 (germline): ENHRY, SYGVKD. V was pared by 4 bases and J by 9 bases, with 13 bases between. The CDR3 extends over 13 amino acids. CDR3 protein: CAISVLTQGPQHF. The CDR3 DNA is TGTGCCATCAGTGTCCTTACCCAGGGGCCCCAGCATTTT.

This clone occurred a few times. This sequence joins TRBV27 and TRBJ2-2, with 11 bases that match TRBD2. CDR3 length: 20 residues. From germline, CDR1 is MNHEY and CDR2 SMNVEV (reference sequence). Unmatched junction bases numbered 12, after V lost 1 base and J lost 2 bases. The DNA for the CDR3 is TGTGCCAGCAGTTTATGGGGCCTTTGGGGGACTAGCGGAAACACCGGGGAGCTGTTTTTT. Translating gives CASSLWGLWGTSGNTGELFF.

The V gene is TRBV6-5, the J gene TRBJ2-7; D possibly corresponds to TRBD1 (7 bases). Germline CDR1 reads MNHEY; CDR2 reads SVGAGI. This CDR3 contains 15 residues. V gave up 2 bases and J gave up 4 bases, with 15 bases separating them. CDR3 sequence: CASSYGGTDAYEQYF. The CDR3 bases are TGTGCCAGCAGTTACGGGGGGACAGATGCATACGAGCAGTACTTC.

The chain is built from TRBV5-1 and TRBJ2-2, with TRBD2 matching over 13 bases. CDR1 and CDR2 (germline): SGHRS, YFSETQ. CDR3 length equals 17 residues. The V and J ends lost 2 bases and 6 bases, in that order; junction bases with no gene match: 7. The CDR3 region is CASSLGPTSGRPGELFF. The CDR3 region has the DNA TGCGCCAGCAGCTTAGGACCGACTAGCGGGAGGCCCGGGGAGCTGTTTTTT.

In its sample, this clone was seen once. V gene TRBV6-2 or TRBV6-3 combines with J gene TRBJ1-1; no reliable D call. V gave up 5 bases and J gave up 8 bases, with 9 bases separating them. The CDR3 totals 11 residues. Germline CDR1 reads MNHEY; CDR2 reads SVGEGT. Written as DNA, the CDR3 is TGTGCCAGCAGTCACAATCTCGAAGCTTTCTTT. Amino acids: CASSHNLEAFF.

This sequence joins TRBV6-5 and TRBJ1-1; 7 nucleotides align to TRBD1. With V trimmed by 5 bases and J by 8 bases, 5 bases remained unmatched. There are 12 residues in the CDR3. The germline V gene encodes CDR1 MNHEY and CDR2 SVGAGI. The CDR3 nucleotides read TGTGCCAGCAGTAACAGGGGAGAGGAAGCTTTCTTT. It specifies CASSNRGEEAFF.

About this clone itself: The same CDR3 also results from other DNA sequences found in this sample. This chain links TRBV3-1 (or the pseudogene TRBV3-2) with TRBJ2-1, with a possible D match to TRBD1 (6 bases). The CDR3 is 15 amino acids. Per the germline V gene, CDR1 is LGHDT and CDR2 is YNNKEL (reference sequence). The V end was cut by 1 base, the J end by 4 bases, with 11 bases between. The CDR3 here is CASSQGQGLYNEQFF. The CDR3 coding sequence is TGTGCCAGCAGCCAAGGGCAGGGGCTATACAATGAGCAGTTCTTC.

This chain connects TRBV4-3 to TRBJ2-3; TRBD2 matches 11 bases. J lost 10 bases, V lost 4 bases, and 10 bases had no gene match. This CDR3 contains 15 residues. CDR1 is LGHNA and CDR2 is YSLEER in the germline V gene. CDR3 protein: CASSPQRTSGRSQYF. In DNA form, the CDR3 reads TGCGCCAGCAGCCCACAAAGGACTAGCGGGCGGTCGCAGTATTTT.

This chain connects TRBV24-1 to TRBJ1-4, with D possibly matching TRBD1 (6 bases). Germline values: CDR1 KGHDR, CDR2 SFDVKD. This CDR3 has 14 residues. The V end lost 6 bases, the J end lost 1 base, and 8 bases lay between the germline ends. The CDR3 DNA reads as TGTGCCACCAGTACAGGGAGAACTAATGAAAAACTGTTTTTT. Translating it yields CATSTGRTNEKLFF.

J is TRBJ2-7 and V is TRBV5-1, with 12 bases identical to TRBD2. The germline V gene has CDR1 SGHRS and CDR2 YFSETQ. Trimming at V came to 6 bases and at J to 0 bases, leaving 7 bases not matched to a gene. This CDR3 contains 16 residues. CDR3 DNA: TGCGCCAGCACCCCCACTAGCGGGGGGCTCTCCTACGAGCAGTACTTC. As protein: CASTPTSGGLSYEQYF.

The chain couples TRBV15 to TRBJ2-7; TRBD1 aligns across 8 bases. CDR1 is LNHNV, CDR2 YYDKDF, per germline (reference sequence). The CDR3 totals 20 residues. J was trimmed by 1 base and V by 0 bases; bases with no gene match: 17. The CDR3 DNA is TGTGCCACCAGCAGAGATCTTTATATCATTGGACGGACAGGGTCCTACGAGCAGTACTTC. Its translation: CATSRDLYIIGRTGSYEQYF. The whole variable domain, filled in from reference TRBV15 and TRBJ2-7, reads DAMVIQNPRYQVTQFGKPVTLSCSQTLNHNVMYWYQQKSSQAPKLLFHYYDKDFNNEADTPDNFQSRRPNTSFCFLDIRSPGLGDTAMYLCATSRDLYIIGRTGSYEQYFGPGTRLTVT.

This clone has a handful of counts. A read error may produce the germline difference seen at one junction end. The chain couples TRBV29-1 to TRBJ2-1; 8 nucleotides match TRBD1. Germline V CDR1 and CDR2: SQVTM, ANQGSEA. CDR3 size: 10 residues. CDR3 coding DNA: TGCAGCGTTGAAGGACAGGGGTCGCTCTTC. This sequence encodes CSVEGQGSLF.